These T cell receptor beta chains were read from a single sample in a study of cytomegalovirus exposure and HLA in healthy donors. Data came from immunoSEQ multiplex PCR; TCRdb stores just in-frame clones and leaves some out. This sample has 150,000 to 190,000 clones; 65% to 90% occur once, and the top ten carry 5% to 7.5%. The sample was PBMCs. The receptors were gathered from a woman aged 45-59 years in good health and CMV-seropositive. Both conserved end residues are part of each CDR3. The D gene is left open where the match is weak. Some rows have no size entry. The others give once, few or many, or a class for an expanded clone.

TRBV9,TRBJ2-2,.,.,CASSVAGGATGELFF,TGTGCCAGCAGCGTAGCTGGAGGGGCCACCGGGGAGCTGTTTTTT
TRBV30,TRBJ1-2,TRBD1,.,CAWSRGQGKGYTF,TGTGCCTGGAGTCGAGGACAGGGAAAAGGCTACACCTTC
TRBV6-5,TRBJ1-6,.,.,CASSRSQVLTSPLHF,TGTGCCAGCAGTCGTAGTCAGGTACTTACTTCACCCCTCCACTTT
TRBV5-4,TRBJ1-5,.,few,CASSFGGYSNQPQHF,TGTGCCAGCAGCTTTGGAGGATATAGCAATCAGCCCCAGCATTTT
TRBV6-4,TRBJ1-2,TRBD1,.,CASSDQGQGDYGYTF,TGTGCCAGCAGTGACCAGGGACAGGGTGACTATGGCTACACCTTC
TRBV7-8,TRBJ1-1,.,.,CASSLVSGIGNTEAFF,TGTGCCAGCAGCTTAGTATCAGGCATTGGGAACACTGAAGCTTTCTTT
TRBV5-6,TRBJ1-2,TRBD1,.,CASSFGQGGYTF,TGTGCCAGCAGCTTCGGACAGGGGGGCTACACCTTC
TRBV28,TRBJ1-2,.,.,CASSLSSQGSQGYTF,TGTGCCAGCAGTTTATCTTCTCAGGGCTCCCAGGGCTACACCTTC
TRBV7-9,TRBJ2-1,.,.,CASSKRQVDNEQFF,TGTGCCAGCAGCAAAAGACAGGTTGACAATGAGCAGTTCTTC
TRBV10-3,TRBJ2-3,TRBD2,.,CAISLTSGGTTDTQYF,TGTGCCATCAGCTTGACTAGCGGGGGGACCACAGATACGCAGTATTTT
TRBV27,TRBJ2-2,TRBD2,.,CASSLWAGVNTGELFF,TGTGCCAGCAGTTTGTGGGCGGGGGTGAACACCGGGGAGCTGTTTTTT
TRBV5-1,TRBJ2-7,TRBD1,.,CASSLGDRPSF,TGCGCCAGCAGCTTGGGGGACAGGCCGTCCTTC
TRBV5-4,TRBJ2-1,TRBD2,.,CASKLAGGLNEQFF,TGTGCCAGCAAACTAGCGGGGGGCCTCAATGAGCAGTTCTTC